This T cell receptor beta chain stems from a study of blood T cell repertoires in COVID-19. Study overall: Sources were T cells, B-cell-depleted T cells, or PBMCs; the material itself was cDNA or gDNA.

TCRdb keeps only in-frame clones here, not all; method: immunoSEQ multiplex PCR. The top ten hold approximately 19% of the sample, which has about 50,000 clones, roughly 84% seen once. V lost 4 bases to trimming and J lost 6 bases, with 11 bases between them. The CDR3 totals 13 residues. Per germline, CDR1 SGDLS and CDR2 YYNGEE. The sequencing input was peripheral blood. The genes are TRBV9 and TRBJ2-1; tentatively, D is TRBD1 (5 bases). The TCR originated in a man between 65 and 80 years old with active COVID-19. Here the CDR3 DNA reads TGTGCCAGCAGCTTCAGGGAATTCAATGAGCAGTTCTTC. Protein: CASSFREFNEQFF.